This TCR beta chain was captured by sequencing in a study of cytomegalovirus exposure and HLA in healthy donors (dated by TCRdb to 2016 to 2017). Some background on the complete study: According to an earlier analysis of several hundred of the donors, 200 million or so T cells yielded 90 million to 140 million unique TCR beta sequences and about 280 Gb of sequence data. An early release covering 550 to 650 HLA-typed donors comprised approximately 300 gigabases of sequencing data and about 90 million unique TCR sequences. Of the roughly 390 genotyped donors, 65% to 90% fell in the genetic ancestry cluster associated with self-reported Caucasian donors. The study aimed to test whether cataloging public T cell receptors could reveal signatures of past pathogen exposure. The study used immunosequencing to profile the T cell repertoires of hundreds of subjects and linked those repertoires to cytomegalovirus serostatus. Besides the first cohort of about 730 subjects, a separate validation cohort made up of some 110 different subjects was used. To predict cytomegalovirus infection status, the study combined high-throughput TCR immunosequencing, statistical association of individual TCRs with disease status, and machine learning. A later analysis re-analyzed previously published TCR beta repertoires from hundreds of donors and added high-resolution HLA genotyping to study TCR occurrence patterns. Rather than using new phenotypic data, the later analysis identified candidate immune exposures from TCR beta sequences and from how often those sequences occurred across donors. In an earlier analysis of 550 to 700 of the donors, high-throughput TCR beta sequencing was used to judge whether each TCR beta V gene segment behaved as functional or pseudogenic. Donor age, sex, ethnicity and CMV serostatus were compiled together with the repertoire data. In a later genetic analysis, genome-wide SNP genotypes for about three fifths of the roughly 670 donors were used, and that subset was treated as a discovery cohort. Every repertoire in the discovery cohort had been generated on one and the same sequencing platform. HLA typing included class I and class II loci at four-digit resolution. The number of typed donors differed by locus: roughly 629-640 for A, B, C, DRB1 and DQB1; 500 to 550 for DQA1; some 610 for DPA1; and roughly 450 for DPB1. Because of strong linkage in the cohort, five DR-DQ haplotypes were treated as single units for association and clustering. Among several hundred genotyped donors of the cohort, an average of roughly 230,000 unique TCR beta nucleotide sequences was sequenced per donor, of which about 19% were non-productive. Beyond this particular receptor, the publication reports: The classifier was reported to diagnose cytomegalovirus status with high specificity and sensitivity in both the original cohort and the validation cohort. Compared with equally common non-associated chains, HLA-associated TCR beta chains in a later analysis were more clonally expanded and had lower generation probabilities. Linkage disequilibrium might explain the correlated functional status among segregating V segments, but an unknown experimental factor could not be ruled out. The authors suggested that the approach could potentially be extended to other disease states and immunological phenotypes. The sequencing pipeline was judged likely to have produced a cluster of highly shared sequence variants as a technical artifact. An earlier analysis of several hundred of the donors showed that most TCR beta V segments appeared in productive rearrangements either about 87% or about 30% of the time, which broadly matched IMGT annotations. In a later analysis, the rate of TCR association differed among HLA loci, with DRB1 alleles having the most associated TCRs and HLA-C alleles having the fewest. A later analysis reported that several top co-occurrence clusters appeared linked to parvovirus B19, influenza, CMV and Epstein-Barr virus. For the cohort, immune exposure information was limited to CMV serostatus. Most TCR sequences were seen in very few donors, while some public TCRs were found in many individuals. A further reported finding was that TCR beta sequences accurately predicted the HLA-A and HLA-B alleles for most subjects in the first cohort. According to a later genetic analysis, donors in an Asian-associated ancestry cluster had fewer N-insertions in productive TCRs than the approximately 670-donor mean. In a later analysis, most CMV-associated TCR beta chains were found to appear HLA-restricted, with HLA associations seemingly driven largely by CMV exposure. Assigning TCR associations to individual alleles was difficult when HLA alleles, especially DR and DQ, strongly co-occurred. Presence/absence analyses assumed roughly uniform sequencing depth across donors, an assumption that may not hold. This cohort had only TCR beta chains sequenced, and the lack of alpha or paired-chain data limited which features could be detected. A total of roughly 160 TCR beta chains were listed by the study as associated with cytomegalovirus. In a later analysis, over 15,000 TCR beta sequences were associated with specific HLA alleles at a false discovery rate of 0.05. In vitro tests confirmed that a few of the cytomegalovirus-associated TCR beta chains recognize cytomegalovirus antigens. V-gene and J-gene trimming of TCR beta chains was associated with a missense DCLRE1C variant in a later genetic analysis, and the association was replicated in an independent cohort. Because HLA typing was missing for some donors at each locus, association tests included only the typed subset. Because counts were too low, seventeen rarely observed V segments, including chromosome 9 orphons, were left out of the earlier analysis of about 620 of the donors.

The library was obtained by the immunoSEQ multiplex PCR assay. For the multiplex PCR, a mixture combining 60 forward primers for TCR Vbeta segments and 13 reverse primers for TCR Jbeta segments was used. The CDR3 region of rearranged TCR beta genes was amplified from genomic DNA with a multiplex PCR assay. On the Illumina HiSeq System, the amplified TCR beta libraries were sequenced as 87-base-pair reads. The source study handled its data this way. A later analysis counted tens of millions of unique TCR beta chains across the 550 to 750 repertoires, and 9.5 million to 11 million of these chains were shared by at least two donors. To remove PCR and sequencing errors, raw reads were error-corrected and collapsed into unique sequences using a nearest-neighbor algorithm that merged closely related sequences. CDR3 sequences were aligned to IMGT reference sequences to assign V, D and J gene segments. For a sequence to be retained, at least a six-nucleotide match to both a V gene segment and a J gene segment was required. Rearrangements were called productive when the CDR3 lacked stop codons and stayed in frame with V and J; all others were non-productive. CDR3 was defined according to IMGT convention as the region running from the second conserved V-encoded cysteine to the conserved J-encoded phenylalanine. Sequences without an unambiguous match to a single V gene segment were excluded from the earlier analysis of a few hundred of the donors. An earlier analysis of about 600 of the donors called V segments functional above 56.7% productive rearrangements and segregating when the between-donor standard deviation exceeded 5%. A statistical classification framework was built for diagnosing cytomegalovirus status from the catalog of TCR beta chain sequences. A later analysis assigned V and J genes by comparing TCR nucleotide sequences with IMGT/GENE-DB human TR gene sequences. In a later analysis, CDR3 sequences and most-parsimonious VDJ recombination scenarios were assigned using the TCRdist pipeline. In a later analysis, every TCR beta chain was defined by the combination of its CDR3 amino acid sequence and its V-gene family, and reads without a unique V-gene family were dropped. In a later analysis, a few hundred highly shared, low-generation-probability nucleotide sequences were removed to address suspected cross-contamination and a sequencing artifact. For each public chain, a later analysis derived a clonal expansion index from normalized ranks of inferred template counts within each repertoire. In a later analysis, generation probabilities were computed using a VDJ recombination model fitted to out-of-frame rearrangements, and the results were checked against IGoR. A later analysis scored TCR-TCR, TCR-HLA and TCR-CMV co-occurrence with hypergeometric tests, applying a repertoire-size bias correction to TCR pairs. In a later analysis, false discovery rates were estimated by permuting HLA or CMV assignments 20 times. A later analysis grouped co-occurring TCRs with DBSCAN, adding TCRdist sequence similarity when clustering within HLA-allele-positive subsets. Repertoires with fewer than 30,000 or more than 120,000 public chains were left out of co-occurrence clustering, as were five repertoires with anomalous nucleotide sharing. Here the immuneACCESS table is served through TCRdb, limited to in-frame sequences with V and J called. Missing clones are a known gap in these copies; in checked studies unresolved V genes cover under half, and the rest lacks a known reason. V, J and clone size were drawn from that table, and D and trimming were deduced from the DNA. The sample includes about 110,000 clones, with less than 80% observed a single time. The ten largest clonotypes hold more than 3% of the sample.

As for this clone: No antigen is known for it. No much larger clone is present one base from it, and per-base qualities are unavailable.

The cohort consisted of 600 or so healthy bone marrow donors. At the time of sampling, every cohort member was nominally healthy, though immune exposures that went unrecorded were likely present. The donor was CMV seronegative and was included in the group of about 350 seronegative cohort members. A peripheral blood sample was collected from each donor, and TCR beta sequencing was performed on peripheral blood mononuclear cells. Genomic DNA was extracted from the blood cell samples with the Qiagen DNeasy Blood Extraction Kit. Sample: PBMCs. The receptor comes from a woman aged 35 to 49 in good health and CMV-seronegative.

The CDR3 reads as follows: CASSYIVRGQPQHF. The bases read TGTGCCAGCAGTTACATAGTCAGGGGCCAGCCCCAGCATTTT. The sequence is built from TRBV6-6 and TRBJ1-5, with TRBD1 tentatively as D gene (6 bases match). The germline V gene (reference sequence) provides CDR1 MNHNY and CDR2 SVGAGI. V was cut back by 2 bases and J by 7 bases, leaving a gap of 12 bases between them. The CDR3 runs 14 residues from the cysteine to the phenylalanine. Only the CDR3 portion is preserved as DNA: 42 bases, with reading frame beginning at the first base.